These T cell receptor beta chains were read from a single sample in a study of T cell repertoires in cytomegalovirus infection. TCRdb reprocessed the reads with MiXCR, giving one entry per CDR3 protein. The data contain approximately 120,000 distinct CDR3 sequences, around 30% of them seen just once; the ten biggest clones take up 81%. These TCRs are of unknown antigen specificity. The sequencing here drew on CD8+ T cells from cultured PBMCs, taken from culture after CMV antigen stimulation. All receptors derive from a human donor in good health (CMV status not recorded). Some clones in this sample may be carry-over from other donors' samples. CDR3s include the opening cysteine and the closing phenylalanine or tryptophan. The order of the fields is V gene, D gene, J gene, clone size, CDR3 protein, CDR3 DNA. A D gene is named only where the DNA matches it firmly. For some rows the clone size is stated as once, few or many, or as a class when expanded; others skip it.

TRBV20-1	TRBD2	TRBJ2-1	few	CSATGTSGANEQFF	TGCAGTGCTACCGGGACTAGCGGGGCCAATGAGCAGTTCTTC
TRBV5-1	.	TRBJ1-3	.	CASSWGTAAGNTIYF	TGCGCCAGCAGCTGGGGTACCGCGGCTGGAAACACCATATATTTT
TRBV7-9	.	TRBJ2-7	few	CASSGPYEQYF	TGTGCCAGCAGCGGGCCCTACGAGCAGTACTTC
TRBV14	.	TRBJ1-2	once	CASSQEGAGYGYTF	TGTGCCAGCAGCCAAGAAGGGGCAGGATATGGCTACACCTTC
TRBV19	TRBD2	TRBJ2-3	.	CASSIPAGGGTDTQYF	TGTGCCAGTAGTATACCAGCGGGGGGAGGAACAGATACGCAGTATTTT
TRBV28	.	TRBJ2-5	.	CASSDLTSSVQETQYF	TGTGCCAGCAGCGACCTAACTAGTTCCGTCCAAGAGACCCAGTACTTC
TRBV19	.	TRBJ2-3	.	CASSIAPAPLGDTQYF	TGTGCCAGTAGTATAGCGCCAGCGCCCCTCGGAGATACGCAGTATTTT
TRBV29-1	.	TRBJ1-2	.	CSAEGGTTLSYGYTF	TGCAGCGCCGAGGGTGGGACAACCCTTAGCTATGGCTACACCTTC
TRBV4-2	.	TRBJ2-7	few	CASSQGLSNGHEQYF	TGTGCCAGCAGCCAAGGACTCTCTAACGGCCACGAGCAGTACTTC
TRBV29-1	.	TRBJ2-3	many	CSVENIQDLKDTQYF	TGCAGCGTTGAAAATATTCAGGACCTTAAAGATACGCAGTATTTT
TRBV7-3	TRBD2	TRBJ2-3	few	CASSPKGTSGFSGDTQYF	TGTGCCAGCAGCCCGAAAGGGACTAGCGGGTTCTCGGGGGATACGCAGTATTTT
TRBV19	.	TRBJ2-7	few	CASSMTGASYEQYF	TGTGCCAGTAGCATGACAGGTGCTTCCTACGAGCAGTACTTC
TRBV4-3	TRBD2	TRBJ2-1	.	CASSQTSGGATEQFF	TGCGCCAGCAGCCAAACTAGCGGGGGGGCCACTGAGCAGTTCTTC
TRBV7-2	TRBD1	TRBJ2-7	many	CASSPRDSSYEQYF	TGTGCCAGCAGCCCAAGGGACAGCTCCTACGAGCAGTACTTC
TRBV2	.	TRBJ1-3	.	CASRPPMSGNTIYF	TGTGCCAGCCGCCCCCCCATGAGCGGAAACACCATATATTTT
TRBV23-1	.	TRBJ2-7	.	CASRFRRASYEQYF	TGCGCCAGCAGATTTAGACGTGCTTCCTACGAGCAGTACTTC
TRBV28	TRBD1	TRBJ2-1	many	CASRHSSGTGGHEQFF	TGTGCCAGCAGACATAGTTCCGGGACAGGGGGCCATGAGCAGTTCTTC
TRBV7-2	TRBD2	TRBJ2-3	many	CASSTQRGGSTDTQYF	TGTGCCAGCAGCACTCAGCGGGGGGGCTCCACAGATACGCAGTATTTT
TRBV7-6	.	TRBJ2-5	.	CASSRGDETQYF	TGTGCCAGCAGCCGGGGAGACGAGACCCAGTACTTC
TRBV27	.	TRBJ1-2	.	CASSFGGTGYTF	TGTGCCAGCAGTTTTGGGGGAACAGGGTACACCTTC
TRBV20-1	.	TRBJ2-1	.	CSARGLEGSVHEQFF	TGCAGTGCTAGAGGGTTGGAGGGATCTGTCCATGAGCAGTTCTTC
TRBV19	.	TRBJ1-1	.	CASTPGGWNTEAFF	TGTGCCAGTACCCCCGGAGGATGGAACACTGAAGCTTTCTTT